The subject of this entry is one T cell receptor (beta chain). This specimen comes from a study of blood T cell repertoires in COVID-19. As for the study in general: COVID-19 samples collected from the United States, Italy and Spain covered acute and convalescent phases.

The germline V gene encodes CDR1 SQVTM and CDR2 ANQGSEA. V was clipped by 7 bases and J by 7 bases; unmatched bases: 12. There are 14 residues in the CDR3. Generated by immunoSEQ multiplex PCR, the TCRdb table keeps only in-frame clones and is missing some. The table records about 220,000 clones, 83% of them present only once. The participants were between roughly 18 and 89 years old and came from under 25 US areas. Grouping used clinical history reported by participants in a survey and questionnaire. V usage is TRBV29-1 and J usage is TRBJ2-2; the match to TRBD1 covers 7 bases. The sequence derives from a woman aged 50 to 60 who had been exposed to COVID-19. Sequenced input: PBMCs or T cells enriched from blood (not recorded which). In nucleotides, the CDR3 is TGCAGCGGTCTTGGACAGGCCAGTGGCGGGGAGCTGTTTTTT. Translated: CSGLGQASGGELFF.